This TCR beta chain comes out of a study of blood T cell repertoires in COVID-19. In the study overall: Samples of COVID-19 (acute and convalescent) were obtained from the United States, Italy and Spain.

Original analysis: Using reference gene primer amplification, nucleated cell counts were estimated. Sequenced by immunoSEQ multiplex PCR; TCRdb stores in-frame clones only, minus some. Clone size and the V and J calls come from that table; the DNA yielded D and trimming. In the table there are around 140,000 clones, about 80% of which are singletons. Losses at the gene ends were 6 bases for V and 7 bases for J; bases not matched to a gene: 9. In germline, CDR1 is LNHDA, CDR2 SQIVND (reference sequence). The CDR3 sequence is 14 residues long. This TCR was recovered from a man between 65 and 80 years old who had recovered from COVID-19. The J gene is TRBJ1-5, the V gene TRBV19, with 7 nucleotides matching TRBD1. What was sequenced was peripheral blood. The CDR3 DNA reads TGTGCCAGTAGCTTCGACAGGGTGTACCAGCCCCAGCATTTT. This encodes CASSFDRVYQPQHF.